This paragraph covers one T cell receptor (beta chain) sequence. The source of the sample is a study of blood T cell repertoires in COVID-19. Study-level information: PBMCs, B-cell-depleted T cells, or T cells provided the cDNA or gDNA that made up the material.

Per the original methods: How many nucleated cells were present was estimated from reference gene primer amplification. The protocol was immunoSEQ multiplex PCR, while the TCRdb copy is restricted to in-frame clones and leaves out a portion. V, J and clone size are taken as reported in that table, and D and trimming were inferred from the DNA itself. The sample has 180,000 or so clones, more than 75% seen once; the top ten hold over 3.5%. This TCR derives from a man aged 18 to 29 with active or convalescent COVID-19. The source material was peripheral blood.

Here the CDR3 DNA reads TGTGCCATCAGTGATGGGACAGGCCTCGGGGAGACCCAGTACTTC. It codes for CAISDGTGLGETQYF. The chain employs TRBV10-3 and TRBJ2-5; 8 bases are shared with TRBD1. CDR3 size: 15 residues. J gave up 5 bases and V 3 bases, and 8 bases lay outside the gene matches. Germline lookup yields CDR1 ENHRY and CDR2 SYGVKD.